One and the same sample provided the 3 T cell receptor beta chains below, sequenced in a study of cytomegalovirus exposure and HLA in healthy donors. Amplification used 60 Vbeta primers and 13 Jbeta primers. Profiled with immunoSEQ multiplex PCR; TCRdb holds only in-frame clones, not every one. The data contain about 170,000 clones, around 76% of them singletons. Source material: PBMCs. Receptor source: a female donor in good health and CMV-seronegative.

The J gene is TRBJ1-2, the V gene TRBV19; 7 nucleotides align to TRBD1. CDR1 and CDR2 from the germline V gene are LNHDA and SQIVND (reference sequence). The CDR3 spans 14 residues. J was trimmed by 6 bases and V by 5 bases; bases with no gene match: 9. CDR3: CASSVTGPSHGYTF. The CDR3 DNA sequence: TGTGCCAGTAGTGTGACAGGGCCCTCGCATGGCTACACCTTC.

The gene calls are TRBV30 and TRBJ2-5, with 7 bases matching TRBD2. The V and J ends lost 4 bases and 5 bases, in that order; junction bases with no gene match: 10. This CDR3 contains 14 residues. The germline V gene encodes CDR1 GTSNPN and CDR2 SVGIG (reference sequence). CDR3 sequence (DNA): TGTGCCTGGAACTCTGCGGGAGTGGGGGAGACCCAGTACTTC. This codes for CAWNSAGVGETQYF.

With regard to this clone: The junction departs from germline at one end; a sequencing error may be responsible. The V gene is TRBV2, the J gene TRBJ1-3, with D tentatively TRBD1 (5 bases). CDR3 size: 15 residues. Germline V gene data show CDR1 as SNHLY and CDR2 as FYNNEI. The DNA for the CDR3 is TGTGCCAGCAGGGAAGTTGGGGGGGCTGGAAACACCATATATTTT. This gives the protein CASREVGGAGNTIYF.